The clone carrying this TCR beta chain was recorded many times. The read ends 3 residues shy of where the CDR3 ends; the end is completed using the germline J gene. This sample is part of a study of T cell clonality in common variable immunodeficiency. From germline, CDR1 is SNHLY and CDR2 FYNNEI. Trimming cost V 0 bases and J 6 bases; bases outside gene matches: 5. The CDR3 runs 14 residues. This table comes from immunoSEQ multiplex PCR, and its TCRdb copy is limited to in-frame clones, with some not included. The sample shows tens of thousands of clones, none of them appearing just once. This clonotype was obtained from a person aged 18 to 70 in good health. Specimen: peripheral blood mononuclear cells. The chain uses TRBV2 and TRBJ2-7, with 7 bases identical to TRBD1. CDR3 DNA (partial): TGTGCCAGCAGTGAAGCAACAGGGGTGGGCGAG. Translated, it gives CASSEATGVGE. The full CDR3 protein is CASSEATGVGEQYF.